This T cell receptor (beta chain) was captured by sequencing in a study of T cells after yellow fever vaccination. Study outcomes and limitations: Most primary-vaccination clones recurred post-booster (approximately 95% CD4, roughly 91% CD8). A weaker but faster secondary response was observed, peaking on day 5 versus 15.

Trimming stripped 5 bases from V and 0 bases from J, with 23 bases between. Germline V gene data show CDR1 as MDHEN and CDR2 as SYDVKM. The CDR3 consists of 20 residues. 5'RACE template switching generated TCR cDNA, adding a universal primer site and UMIs. TCRdb recomputed calls from the 5' RACE reads with MiXCR, one row per CDR3 protein. Of 300,000 to 350,000 distinct CDR3 sequences detected, 3% to 4.5% appear once; the ten largest clones hold approximately 25%. This clonotype appeared a few times. Its specificity is not known. The genes are TRBV28 and TRBJ2-6; D gene unclear. The sample was PBMCs, taken 5 days after the yellow fever booster vaccination. The source of this sequence is a man aged 18 to 35 who received the YFV17D yellow fever vaccine. The chain's CDR3 is CASSEEKWLHFDSGANVLTF. Here the CDR3 DNA reads TGTGCCAGCAGTGAGGAGAAGTGGCTCCACTTCGACTCTGGGGCCAACGTCCTGACTTTC.